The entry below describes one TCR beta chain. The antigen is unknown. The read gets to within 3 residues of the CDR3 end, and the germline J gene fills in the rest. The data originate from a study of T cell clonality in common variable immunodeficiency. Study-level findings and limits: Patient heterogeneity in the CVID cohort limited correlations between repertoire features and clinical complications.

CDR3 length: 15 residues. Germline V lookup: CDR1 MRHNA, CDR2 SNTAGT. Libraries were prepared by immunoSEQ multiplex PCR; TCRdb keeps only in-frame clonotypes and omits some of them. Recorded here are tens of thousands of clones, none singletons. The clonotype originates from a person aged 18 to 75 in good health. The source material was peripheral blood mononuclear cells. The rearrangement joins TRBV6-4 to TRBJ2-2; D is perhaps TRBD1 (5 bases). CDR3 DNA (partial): TGTGCCAGCAGCCCGAGGAATTCTGGGGCCAACGTG. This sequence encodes CASSPRNSGANV. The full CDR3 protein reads CASSPRNSGANVLFF.